These 21 T cell receptor beta chains were sequenced from one sample in a study of beta chain features in type 1 diabetes. As every portion of the isolated RNA was reverse transcribed, the sequencing read expressed TCRB transcripts. Data came from immunoSEQ multiplex PCR; TCRdb stores just in-frame clones and leaves some out. The sample includes about 470,000 clones, approximately 31% of them seen just once. The sequencing sample was made of naive CD4+ T cells from blood. Receptors originate from a man aged 18 to 35 in good health.

This clone came up once. The chain joins TRBV29-1 to TRBJ2-7; D not resolved. CDR3 length: 11 residues. V was shortened by 7 bases and J by 5 bases, with 12 bases between the two germline ends. Per the germline V gene, CDR1 is SQVTM and CDR2 is ANQGSEA. The CDR3 nucleotides read TGCAGCGGCCAGGATTTCAACGAGCAGTACTTC. Translation: CSGQDFNEQYF.

The V and J genes are TRBV7-9 and TRBJ2-5; 12 bases fit TRBD1. CDR1 and CDR2 from the germline V gene are SEHNR and FQNEAQ (reference sequence). The CDR3 loop spans 15 amino acids. V shed 5 bases and J 7 bases; nucleotides not matched to a gene: 8. The CDR3 DNA follows: TGTGCCAGCAGCCTCCGGGACAGGGGGCTCGGGACCCAGTACTTC. Amino acid sequence: CASSLRDRGLGTQYF.

This clone was seen a few times. The chain carries TRBV30 and TRBJ2-3; 10 nucleotides align to TRBD2. Germline V gene lookup returns CDR1 GTSNPN and CDR2 SVGIG (reference sequence). The CDR3 covers 15 residues. Trimming at V came to 1 base and at J to 2 bases, leaving 3 bases not matched to a gene. CDR3 coding DNA: TGTGCCTGGAGTGGACTAGCGGGTTTCACAGATACGCAGTATTTT. Translated, it gives CAWSGLAGFTDTQYF.

This chain uses TRBV7-9 with TRBJ1-5; TRBD1 is a possible D gene (6 bases). Germline V lookup: CDR1 SEHNR, CDR2 FQNEAQ (reference sequence). V lost 1 base and J lost 2, with 9 bases in between. CDR3 length equals 15 residues. The CDR3 region is CASSLGQDGNQPQHF. In DNA form, the CDR3 reads TGTGCCAGCAGCTTAGGACAGGACGGCAATCAGCCCCAGCATTTT.

In this sample, this clone turned up a few times. J is TRBJ2-7 and V is TRBV9, with D possibly called TRBD1 or TRBD2 (5 bases each). V lost 2 bases, J lost 0 bases, and 15 bases lay in between. The CDR3 is 16 residues long. CDR1 and CDR2 from the germline V gene are SGDLS and YYNGEE. The CDR3 bases are TGTGCCAGCAGCGTGGGCTCCGGGACGGTCTCCTACGAGCAGTACTTC. This encodes CASSVGSGTVSYEQYF.

The gene calls are TRBV25-1 and TRBJ2-5, with 7 bases matching TRBD1. This CDR3 is 14 amino acids long. Germline lookup yields CDR1 MGHDK and CDR2 SYGVNS. J gave up 5 bases and V 6 bases, and 9 bases lay outside the gene matches. CDR3 sequence (DNA): TGTGCCAGCAGCGGGGAGAGGGGGCTTGAGACCCAGTACTTC. It specifies CASSGERGLETQYF.

The chain is built from TRBV7-2 and TRBJ2-7; TRBD2 is a possible D gene (7 bases). The CDR3 extends over 15 amino acids. CDR1 and CDR2 from the germline V gene are SGHTA and FQGNSA. Trimming took off 5 bases at V and 0 bases at J, with 14 bases between the two ends. The CDR3 DNA sequence: TGTGCCAGCAGCGCCGAGGGGGGGAGCTCCTACGAGCAGTACTTC. Translation gives CASSAEGGSSYEQYF.

This clone was seen only once. V usage is TRBV28 and J usage is TRBJ1-5; possibly TRBD1 for D (5 bases). V was pared by 4 bases and J by 3 bases, with 16 bases between. Germline-derived CDR1 and CDR2 are MDHEN and SYDVKM. The CDR3 totals 16 residues. Here the CDR3 reads CASSWKGLGTNQPQHF. CDR3 bases: TGTGCCAGCAGTTGGAAAGGATTGGGGACCAATCAGCCCCAGCATTTT.

This clone was detected a few times. Other DNA sequences of this sample code for an identical CDR3. CDR3 sequence: CASSSGPQETQYF. The CDR3 nucleotides are TGCGCCAGCAGCTCAGGGCCCCAAGAGACCCAGTACTTC. The chain employs TRBV5-1 and TRBJ2-5; a possible D gene is TRBD1 (5 bases). The CDR3 has 13 residues. Germline CDR1 and CDR2: SGHRS and YFSETQ. V was cut by 3 bases and J by 1 base, with 7 bases left in between.

The chain employs TRBV10-3 and TRBJ2-1; perhaps TRBD2 as D (5 bases). The V and J ends lost 0 bases and 7 bases respectively, with 10 bases between them. This CDR3 has 14 residues. Germline CDR1 is ENHRY and CDR2 is SYGVKD. This chain's CDR3 is CAISESPTGNEQFF. Written as DNA, the CDR3 is TGTGCCATCAGTGAGTCACCGACGGGGAATGAGCAGTTCTTC.

The chain carries TRBV13 and TRBJ2-1; D unclear. V lost 6 bases, J lost 4 bases, and 10 bases lay in between. This CDR3 spans 13 amino acids. CDR1 and CDR2 (germline): PRHDT, FYEKMQ (reference sequence). The CDR3 bases are TGTGCCAGCAGTTTCGGATGGTACAATGAGCAGTTCTTC. Translating it yields CASSFGWYNEQFF.

The chain links TRBV30 to TRBJ2-7; D gene ambiguous. Germline CDR1 reads GTSNPN; CDR2 reads SVGIG (reference sequence). This CDR3 contains 14 residues. V gave up 0 bases and J gave up 2 bases, with 11 bases separating them. CDR3 DNA sequence: TGTGCCTGGAGTGTTCGGCGGAATACCTACGAGCAGTACTTC. This codes for CAWSVRRNTYEQYF.

About this clone: In the same sample, other DNA sequences code for this CDR3. The chain carries TRBV5-1 and TRBJ2-5; 9 bases are shared with TRBD2. This CDR3 is built from 16 residues. J was trimmed by 2 bases and V by 0 bases; bases with no gene match: 5. Germline lookup yields CDR1 SGHRS and CDR2 YFSETQ. Here the CDR3 DNA reads TGCGCCAGCAGCTTGGGGCTAGCGGGATATCAAGAGACCCAGTACTTC. Protein sequence: CASSLGLAGYQETQYF.

Only a few counts were recorded for this clone. The CDR3: CASSLNGGSTDTQYF. The CDR3 coding sequence is TGTGCCAGCAGCTTAAATGGCGGAAGCACAGATACGCAGTATTTT. The chain is built from TRBV7-3 and TRBJ2-3, with D unclear. The CDR3 runs to 15 residues. V lost 1 base, J lost 0 bases, and 8 bases lay in between. The germline CDR1 and CDR2 sequences are SGHTA and FQGTGA.

This clone came up a few times. J is TRBJ2-1 and V is TRBV29-1; TRBD2 agrees at 7 bases. V shed 4 bases and J 15 bases; nucleotides not matched to a gene: 9. The germline V gene has CDR1 SQVTM and CDR2 ANQGSEA. This CDR3 contains 11 residues. The CDR3 is CSVGEGPTRFF. The CDR3 DNA follows: TGCAGCGTTGGGGAGGGCCCCACCCGGTTCTTC.

This chain links TRBV7-2 with TRBJ2-5; D is possibly TRBD1 or TRBD2 (5 bases each). The CDR3 contains 14 residues. The germline gives CDR1 SGHTA, CDR2 FQGNSA. The V and J ends lost 2 bases and 5 bases respectively, with 12 bases between them. The CDR3 here is CASSLHGGGETQYF. For the CDR3, the DNA is TGTGCCAGCAGCTTACATGGGGGTGGTGAGACCCAGTACTTC.

The rearrangement joins TRBV30 to TRBJ1-2; 8 bases map to TRBD1. The CDR3 contains 14 residues. After removal of 3 bases from V and 7 bases from J, the junction contained 10 bases not matched to a gene. Germline CDR1 reads GTSNPN; CDR2 reads SVGIG (reference sequence). Here the CDR3 DNA reads TGTGCCTGGAGGCGACCAGGGGGCGCGTCTGGCTACACCTTC. This encodes CAWRRPGGASGYTF. The whole variable domain, remainder taken from reference TRBV30 and TRBJ1-2, is SQTIHQWPATLVQPVGSPLSLECTVEGTSNPNLYWYRQAAGRGLQLLFYSVGIGQISSEVPQNLSASRPQDRQFILSSKKLLLSDSGFYLCAWRRPGGASGYTFGSGTRLTVV.

This clone has more than one count but fewer than ten. J is TRBJ2-3 and V is TRBV7-3; 13 bases align to TRBD2. Germline CDR1 and CDR2: SGHTA and FQGTGA. Germline trimming cut 2 bases from V and 2 bases from J; bases unmatched to any gene: 1. The CDR3 runs 16 residues. In DNA form, the CDR3 reads TGTGCCAGCAGCTTAGGACTAGCGGGAGTCACAGATACGCAGTATTTT. It yields the protein CASSLGLAGVTDTQYF.

This chain uses TRBV9 with TRBJ2-7, with 9 positions matching TRBD2. J gave up 3 bases and V 0 bases, and 4 bases lay outside the gene matches. Germline loops: CDR1 SGDLS, CDR2 YYNGEE. This CDR3 comprises 15 residues. The CDR3 DNA is TGTGCCAGCAGCGTAGGACTAGCGGTTAACTACGAGCAGTACTTC. It encodes CASSVGLAVNYEQYF.

The gene calls are TRBV9 and TRBJ2-3; D is unclear. Per the germline V gene, CDR1 is SGDLS and CDR2 is YYNGEE. The CDR3 runs 16 residues. The germline V and J ends were trimmed by 4 bases and 6 bases, with 21 bases remaining between them. The CDR3 reads CASSPFRSVLGDTQYF. In DNA, the CDR3 is TGTGCCAGCAGCCCCTTCCGGAGCGTGCTCGGGGATACGCAGTATTTT.

The chain employs TRBV5-1 and TRBJ2-7, with TRBD2 identical over 7 bases. V shed 4 bases, J shed 4 bases, and the junction held 14 bases outside the gene matches. Germline CDR1 reads SGHRS; CDR2 reads YFSETQ. This CDR3 spans 16 amino acids. The CDR3 region is CASSPVASAGVYEQYF. CDR3 sequence (DNA): TGCGCCAGCAGCCCCGTGGCGTCGGCGGGAGTGTACGAGCAGTACTTC. Looking up the rest from reference TRBV5-1 and TRBJ2-7 gives the full variable domain: KAGVTQTPRYLIKTRGQQVTLSCSPISGHRSVSWYQQTPGQGLQFLFEYFSETQRNKGNFPGRFSGRQFSNSRSEMNVSTLELGDSALYLCASSPVASAGVYEQYFGPGTRLTVT.